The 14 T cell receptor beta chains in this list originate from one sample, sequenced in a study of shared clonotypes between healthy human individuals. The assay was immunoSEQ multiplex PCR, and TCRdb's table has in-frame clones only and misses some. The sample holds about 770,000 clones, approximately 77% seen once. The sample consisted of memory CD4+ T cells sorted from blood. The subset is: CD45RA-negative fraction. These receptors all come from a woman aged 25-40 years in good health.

The chain's CDR3 is CASSLVGEEQFF. CDR3 in DNA: TGTGCCAGCAGCTTGGTGGGTGAAGAGCAGTTCTTC. The V and J genes are TRBV5-4 and TRBJ2-1; D not certain. The germline V and J ends were trimmed by 0 bases and 10 bases, with 8 bases remaining between them. The CDR3 is 12 amino acids. The germline V gene encodes CDR1 SGHNT and CDR2 YYREEE (reference sequence). The complete variable domain, with remaining parts taken from reference TRBV5-4 and TRBJ2-1, reads ETGVTQSPTHLIKTRGQQVTLRCSSQSGHNTVSWYQQALGQGPQFIFQYYREEENGRGNFPPRFSGLQFPNYSSELNVNALELDDSALYLCASSLVGEEQFFGPGTRLTVL.

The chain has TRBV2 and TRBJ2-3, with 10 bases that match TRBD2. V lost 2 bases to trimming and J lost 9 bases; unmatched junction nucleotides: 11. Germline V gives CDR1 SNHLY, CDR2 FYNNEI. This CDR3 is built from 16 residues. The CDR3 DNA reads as TGTGCCAGCAGTGAAAATAGCGGGAGGCTCGGGGGGACGCAGTATTTT. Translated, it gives CASSENSGRLGGTQYF.

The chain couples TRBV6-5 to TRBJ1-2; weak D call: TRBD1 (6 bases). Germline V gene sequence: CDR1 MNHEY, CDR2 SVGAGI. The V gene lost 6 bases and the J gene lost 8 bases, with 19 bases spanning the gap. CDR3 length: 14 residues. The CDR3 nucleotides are TGTGCCAGCAGATTACCGGACAGTAATGGAGGCTACACCTTC. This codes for CASRLPDSNGGYTF.

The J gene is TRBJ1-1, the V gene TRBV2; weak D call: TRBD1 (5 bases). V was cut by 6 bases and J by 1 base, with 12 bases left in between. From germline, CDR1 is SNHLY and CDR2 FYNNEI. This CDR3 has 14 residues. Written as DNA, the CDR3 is TGTGCCAGCAGACGGGACGGACCGAACACTGAAGCTTTCTTT. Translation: CASRRDGPNTEAFF.

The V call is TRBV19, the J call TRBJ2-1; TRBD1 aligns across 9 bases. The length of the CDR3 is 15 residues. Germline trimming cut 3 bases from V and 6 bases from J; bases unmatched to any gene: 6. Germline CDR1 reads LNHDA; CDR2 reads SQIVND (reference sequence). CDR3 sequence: CASSIHRGQGNEQFF. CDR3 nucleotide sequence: TGTGCCAGTAGTATTCACAGGGGGCAGGGCAATGAGCAGTTCTTC.

For the CDR3, the DNA is TGTGCCAGCAGCTTAAGGGGGTCTTCAGATACGCAGTATTTT. Translation: CASSLRGSSDTQYF. This rearrangement joins TRBV7-8 to TRBJ2-3, with a weak D call TRBD1 (6 bases). The germline V gene encodes CDR1 SGHVS and CDR2 FQNEAQ. The CDR3 sequence is 14 residues long. The V end was cut by 2 bases, the J end by 4 bases, with 10 bases between.

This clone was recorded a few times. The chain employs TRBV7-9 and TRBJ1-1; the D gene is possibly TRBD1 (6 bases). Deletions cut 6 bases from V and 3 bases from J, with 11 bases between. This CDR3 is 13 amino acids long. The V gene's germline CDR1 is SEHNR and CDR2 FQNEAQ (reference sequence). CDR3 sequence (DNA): TGTGCCAGCAGGTTCAGGGGAGACACTGAAGCTTTCTTT. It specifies CASRFRGDTEAFF.

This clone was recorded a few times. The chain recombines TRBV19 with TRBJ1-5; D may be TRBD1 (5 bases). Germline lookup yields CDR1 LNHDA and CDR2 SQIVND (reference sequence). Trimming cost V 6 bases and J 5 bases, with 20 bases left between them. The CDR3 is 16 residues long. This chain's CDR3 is CASRVRKGREDQPQHF. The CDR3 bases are TGTGCCAGTAGAGTTAGAAAGGGACGCGAGGATCAGCCCCAGCATTTT.

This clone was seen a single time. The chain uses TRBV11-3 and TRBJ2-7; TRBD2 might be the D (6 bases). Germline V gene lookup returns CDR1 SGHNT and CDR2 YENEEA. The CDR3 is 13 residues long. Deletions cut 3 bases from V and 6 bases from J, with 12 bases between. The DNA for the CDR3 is TGTGCCAGCAGCTTCGGGACTCACTCCGAGCAGTACTTC. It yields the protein CASSFGTHSEQYF.

This chain's CDR3 is CASSYPVFGEQFF. In DNA form, the CDR3 reads TGTGCCAGCAGCTATCCGGTGTTCGGTGAGCAGTTCTTC. This rearrangement joins TRBV7-2 to TRBJ2-1, with D hard to call. Germline CDR1 and CDR2: SGHTA and FQGNSA. CDR3 length equals 13 residues. The germline V and J ends were trimmed by 4 bases and 9 bases, with 13 bases remaining between them.

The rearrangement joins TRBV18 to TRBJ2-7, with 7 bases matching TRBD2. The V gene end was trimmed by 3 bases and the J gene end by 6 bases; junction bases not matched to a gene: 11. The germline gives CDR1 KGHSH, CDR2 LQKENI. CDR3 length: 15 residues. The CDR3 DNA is TGTGCCAGCTCACCCCCCGGAGCGGGACGACTCGAGCAGTACTTC. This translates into CASSPPGAGRLEQYF.

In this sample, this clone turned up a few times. CDR3 sequence (DNA): TGTGCCAGCAGCAACGTCCTCTACGAGCAGTACTTC. Translation gives CASSNVLYEQYF. V and J are TRBV7-9 and TRBJ2-7; D call uncertain. This CDR3 is 12 amino acids long. V dropped 5 bases and J dropped 3 bases, with 8 bases sitting between them. Germline V gene lookup returns CDR1 SEHNR and CDR2 FQNEAQ (reference sequence).

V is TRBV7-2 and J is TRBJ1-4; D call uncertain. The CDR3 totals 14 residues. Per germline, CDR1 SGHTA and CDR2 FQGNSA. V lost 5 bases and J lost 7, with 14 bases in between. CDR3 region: CASSLQPMSEKLFF. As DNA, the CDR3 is TGTGCCAGCAGCCTCCAACCAATGAGTGAAAAACTGTTTTTT.

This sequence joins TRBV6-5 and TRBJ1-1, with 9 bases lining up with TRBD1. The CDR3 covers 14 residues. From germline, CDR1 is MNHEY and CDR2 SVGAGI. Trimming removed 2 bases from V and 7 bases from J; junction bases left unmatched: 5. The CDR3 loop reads CASSYLGGQGEAFF. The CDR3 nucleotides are TGTGCCAGCAGTTACCTGGGGGGACAGGGTGAAGCTTTCTTT.